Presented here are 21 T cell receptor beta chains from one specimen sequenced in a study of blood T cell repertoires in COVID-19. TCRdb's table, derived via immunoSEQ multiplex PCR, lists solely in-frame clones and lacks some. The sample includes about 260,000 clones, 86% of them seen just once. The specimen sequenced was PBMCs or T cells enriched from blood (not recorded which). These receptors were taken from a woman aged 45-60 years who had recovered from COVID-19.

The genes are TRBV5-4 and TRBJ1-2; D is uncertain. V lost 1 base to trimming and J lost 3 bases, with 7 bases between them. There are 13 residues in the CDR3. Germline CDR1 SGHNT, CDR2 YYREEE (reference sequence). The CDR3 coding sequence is TGTGCCAGCAGCTTGCGAGGCGACTATGGCTACACCTTC. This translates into CASSLRGDYGYTF.

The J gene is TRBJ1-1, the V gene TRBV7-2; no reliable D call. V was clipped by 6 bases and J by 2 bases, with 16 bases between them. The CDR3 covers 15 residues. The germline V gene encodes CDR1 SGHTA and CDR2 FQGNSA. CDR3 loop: CASSPGGGVNTEAFF. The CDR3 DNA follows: TGTGCCAGCAGTCCCGGTGGAGGAGTTAACACTGAAGCTTTCTTT. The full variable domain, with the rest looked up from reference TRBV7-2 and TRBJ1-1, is GAGVSQSPSNKVTEKGKDVELRCDPISGHTALYWYRQSLGQGLEFLIYFQGNSAPDKSGLPSDRFSAERTGGSVSTLTIQRTQQEDSAVYLCASSPGGGVNTEAFFGQGTRLTVV.

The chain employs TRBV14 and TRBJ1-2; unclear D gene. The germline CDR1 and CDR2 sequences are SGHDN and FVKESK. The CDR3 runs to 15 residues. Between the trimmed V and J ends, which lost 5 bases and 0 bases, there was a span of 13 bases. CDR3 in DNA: TGTGCCAGCAGCGATCAAGCCGGGGCTAACTATGGCTACACCTTC. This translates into CASSDQAGANYGYTF.

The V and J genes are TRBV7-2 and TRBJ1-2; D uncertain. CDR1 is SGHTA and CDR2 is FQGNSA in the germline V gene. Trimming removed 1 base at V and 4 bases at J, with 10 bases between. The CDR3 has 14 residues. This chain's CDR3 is CASSLGSGPYGYTF. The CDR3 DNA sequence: TGTGCCAGCAGCTTAGGTTCAGGCCCCTATGGCTACACCTTC.

Written as DNA, the CDR3 is TGTGCCAGCAGTTACACTTCGAATAATCAGCCCCAGCATTTT. It translates to CASSYTSNNQPQHF. The chain links TRBV6-2 or TRBV6-3 to TRBJ1-5; D not resolved. The CDR3 consists of 14 residues. V lost 2 bases, J lost 4 bases, and 9 bases lay in between. Germline loops: CDR1 MNHEY, CDR2 SVGEGT.

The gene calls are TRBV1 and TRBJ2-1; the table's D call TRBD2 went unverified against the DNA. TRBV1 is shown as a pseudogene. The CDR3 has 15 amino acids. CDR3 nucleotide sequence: TGCACCAGCAGCCCCTTTTCGGGACTTCATGCTGAGCAGTTCTTC. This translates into CTSSPFSGLHAEQFF.

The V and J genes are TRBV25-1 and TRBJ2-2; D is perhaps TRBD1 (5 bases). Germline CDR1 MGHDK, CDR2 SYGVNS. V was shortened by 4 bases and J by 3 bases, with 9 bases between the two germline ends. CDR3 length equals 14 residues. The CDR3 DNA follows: TGTGCCAGCAGTGCTGGACAAGACACCGGGGAGCTGTTTTTT. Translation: CASSAGQDTGELFF.

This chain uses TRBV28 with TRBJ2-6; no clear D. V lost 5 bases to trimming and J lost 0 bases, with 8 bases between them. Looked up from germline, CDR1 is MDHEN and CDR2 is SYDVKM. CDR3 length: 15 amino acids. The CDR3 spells CASSPTTSGANVLTF. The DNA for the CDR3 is TGTGCCAGCAGTCCAACTACCTCTGGGGCCAACGTCCTGACTTTC.

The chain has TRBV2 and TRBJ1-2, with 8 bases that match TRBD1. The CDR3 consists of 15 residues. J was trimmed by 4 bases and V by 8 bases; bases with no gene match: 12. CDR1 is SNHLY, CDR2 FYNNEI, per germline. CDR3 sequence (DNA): TGTGCCAGCGGAGGACTACAGGGGGTTGCCTATGGCTACACCTTC. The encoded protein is CASGGLQGVAYGYTF.

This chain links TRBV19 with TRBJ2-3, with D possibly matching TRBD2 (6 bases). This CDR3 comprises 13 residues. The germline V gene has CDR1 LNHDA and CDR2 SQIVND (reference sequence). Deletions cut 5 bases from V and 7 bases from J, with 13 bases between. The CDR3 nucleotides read TGTGCCAGTAGTCTAACGGGAGCTAATACGCAGTATTTT. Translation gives CASSLTGANTQYF. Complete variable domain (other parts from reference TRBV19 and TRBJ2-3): DGGITQSPKYLFRKEGQNVTLSCEQNLNHDAMYWYRQDPGQGLRLIYYSQIVNDFQKGDIAEGYSVSREKKESFPLTVTSAQKNPTAFYLCASSLTGANTQYFGPGTRLTVL.

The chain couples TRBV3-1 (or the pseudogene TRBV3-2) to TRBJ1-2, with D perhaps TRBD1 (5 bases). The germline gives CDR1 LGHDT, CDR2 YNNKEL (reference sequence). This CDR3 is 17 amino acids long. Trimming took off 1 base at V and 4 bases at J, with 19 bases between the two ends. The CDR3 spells CASSQVLLGEGGYGYTF. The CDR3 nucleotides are TGTGCCAGCAGCCAAGTGTTATTAGGGGAGGGTGGCTATGGCTACACCTTC.

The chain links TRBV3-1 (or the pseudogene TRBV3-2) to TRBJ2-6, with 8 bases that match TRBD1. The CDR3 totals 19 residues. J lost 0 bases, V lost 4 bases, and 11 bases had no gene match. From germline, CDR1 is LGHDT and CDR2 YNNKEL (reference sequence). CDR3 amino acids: CASSPNRGQDSSGANVLTF. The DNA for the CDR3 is TGTGCCAGCAGCCCAAACAGGGGACAGGATTCCTCTGGGGCCAACGTCCTGACTTTC.

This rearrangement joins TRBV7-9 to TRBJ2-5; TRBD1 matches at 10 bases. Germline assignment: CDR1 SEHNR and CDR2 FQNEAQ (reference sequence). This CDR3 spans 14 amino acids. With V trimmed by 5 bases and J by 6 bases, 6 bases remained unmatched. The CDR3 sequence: CASSRRTGGQTQYF. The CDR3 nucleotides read TGTGCCAGCAGCCGTAGGACAGGGGGTCAGACCCAGTACTTC.

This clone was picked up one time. CDR3 in amino acids: CASSLEGRGTEAFF. In DNA, the CDR3 is TGTGCCAGCAGCTTGGAGGGCAGGGGCACTGAAGCTTTCTTT. The chain links TRBV5-5 to TRBJ1-1; possibly TRBD1 for D (6 bases). Trimming stripped 0 bases from V and 4 bases from J, with 10 bases between. Germline CDR1 and CDR2: SGHKS and YYEKEE (reference sequence). This CDR3 has 14 amino acids.

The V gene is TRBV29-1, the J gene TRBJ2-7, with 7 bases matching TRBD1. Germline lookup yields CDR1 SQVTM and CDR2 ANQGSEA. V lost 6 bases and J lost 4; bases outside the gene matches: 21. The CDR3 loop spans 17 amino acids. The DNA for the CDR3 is TGCAGCGTAGAGATACCAATTCCGGGACAGCAAGGGTACGAGCAGTACTTC. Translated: CSVEIPIPGQQGYEQYF.

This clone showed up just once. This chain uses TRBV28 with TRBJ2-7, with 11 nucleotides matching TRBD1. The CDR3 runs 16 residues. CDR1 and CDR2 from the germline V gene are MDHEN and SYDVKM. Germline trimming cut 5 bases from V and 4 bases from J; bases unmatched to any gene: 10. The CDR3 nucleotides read TGTGCCAGCAGTCCCCTTGGACAGGGGGCCCAGTACGAGCAGTACTTC. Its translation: CASSPLGQGAQYEQYF.

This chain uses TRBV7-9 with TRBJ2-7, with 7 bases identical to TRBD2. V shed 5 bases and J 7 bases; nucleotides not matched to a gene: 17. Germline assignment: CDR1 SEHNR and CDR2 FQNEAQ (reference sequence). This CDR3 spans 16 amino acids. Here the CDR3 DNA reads TGTGCCAGCAGCCACGGGTCGAAGCCTCGGCGGGAGGAGCAGTACTTC. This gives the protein CASSHGSKPRREEQYF.

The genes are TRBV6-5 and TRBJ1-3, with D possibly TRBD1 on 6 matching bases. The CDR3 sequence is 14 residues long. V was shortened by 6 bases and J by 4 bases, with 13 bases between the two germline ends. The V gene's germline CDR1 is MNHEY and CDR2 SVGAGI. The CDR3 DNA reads TGTGCCAGCAGGCTACAGGGAGGGGGAAACACCATATATTTT. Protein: CASRLQGGGNTIYF.

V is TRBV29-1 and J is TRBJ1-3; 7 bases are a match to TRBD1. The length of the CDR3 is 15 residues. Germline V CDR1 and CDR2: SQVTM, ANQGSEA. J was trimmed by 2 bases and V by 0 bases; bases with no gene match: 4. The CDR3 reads CSVEERGLPGNTIYF. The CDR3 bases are TGCAGCGTTGAAGAAAGGGGGCTACCTGGAAACACCATATATTTT.

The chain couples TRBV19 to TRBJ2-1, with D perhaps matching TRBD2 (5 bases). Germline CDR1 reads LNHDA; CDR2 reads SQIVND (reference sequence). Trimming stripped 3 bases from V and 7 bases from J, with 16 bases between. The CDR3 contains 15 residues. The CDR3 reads CASSIPGKMSNEQFF. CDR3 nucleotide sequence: TGTGCCAGTAGTATCCCGGGGAAAATGAGTAATGAGCAGTTCTTC.

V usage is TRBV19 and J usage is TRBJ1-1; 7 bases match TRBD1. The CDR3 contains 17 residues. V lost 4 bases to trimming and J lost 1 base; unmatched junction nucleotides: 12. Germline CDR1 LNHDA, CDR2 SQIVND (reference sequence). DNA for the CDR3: TGTGCCAGTAGTAAGCGACAGGGCAGTTTTGCGAACACTGAAGCTTTCTTT. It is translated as CASSKRQGSFANTEAFF.